Listed below are T cell receptor beta chains from one sample, sequenced in a study of blood T cell repertoires in COVID-19. The assay was immunoSEQ multiplex PCR, and TCRdb's table has in-frame clones only and misses some. This table holds tens of thousands of clones, 85% to 90% found once. The sequencing input was peripheral blood. These receptors were collected from a woman between 55 and 75 years old with acute or convalescent COVID-19. Each CDR3 is given with its conserved first and last residue. D genes are given only for firm matches. A clone size is listed for some rows: how often the clone was seen (once, few, many), or a class if it is expanded.

J | D | V | length | size | DNA | CDR3
TRBJ1-2 | NA | TRBV10-2 | 13 | NA | TGCGCCAGCCGCGGAGGGGGGGACTATGGCTACACCTTC | CASRGGGDYGYTF
TRBJ1-2 | TRBD1 | TRBV6-5 | 15 | once | TGTGCCAGCAGTTATAAAGAGGGGGCAATCGATGGCTACACCTTC | CASSYKEGAIDGYTF
TRBJ2-1 | NA | TRBV5-1 | 15 | NA | TGCGCCAGCAGTTCCTCCGGGACTCTTATAAATGAGCAGTTCTTC | CASSSSGTLINEQFF
TRBJ1-1 | NA | TRBV2 | 11 | once | TGTGCCAGCTTCTACGGCACTGAAGCTTTCTTT | CASFYGTEAFF
TRBJ1-2 | TRBD1 | TRBV7-2 | 16 | NA | TGTGCCAGCAGCCCCCGGACAGGGGGATCTTGGGATGGCTACACCTTC | CASSPRTGGSWDGYTF
TRBJ2-3 | TRBD2 | TRBV28 | 16 | NA | TGTGCCAGCAGTCTAGGACTAGCAGGGGCCGGGGATACGCAGTATTTT | CASSLGLAGAGDTQYF
TRBJ2-3 | TRBD1 | TRBV5-4 | 17 | NA | TGTGCCAGCACCAGGGGCCCCGGGACAGGGGGTACAGATACGCAGTATTTT | CASTRGPGTGGTDTQYF
TRBJ2-2 | TRBD1 | TRBV18 | 15 | once | TGTGCCAGCTCACCACCGTGGACAGGGCACGGGGAGCTGTTTTTT | CASSPPWTGHGELFF
TRBJ2-3 | NA | TRBV9 | 13 | NA | NA | CASSVGVGAVPRF
TRBJ2-2 | NA | TRBV7-2 | 16 | once | TGTGCCAGCAGCTTAGCGGGAGGAGCGAACACCGGGGAGCTGTTTTTT | CASSLAGGANTGELFF
TRBJ2-1 | TRBD2 | TRBV7-9 | 17 | NA | TGTGCCAGCAGCCCCAGCGTAGGAGCGGGAGGACTTAATGAGCAGTTCTTC | CASSPSVGAGGLNEQFF
TRBJ1-2 | NA | TRBV29-1 | 12 | NA | TGCAGCGTTGACAGGGAAGGCTATGGCTACACCTTC | CSVDREGYGYTF
TRBJ2-4 | NA | TRBV20-1 | 16 | NA | TGCAGTGCTAGTCGCCCGGGAGTCGGCCCCGTACGCATTCAGTACTTC | CSASRPGVGPVRIQYF
TRBJ2-1 | NA | TRBV11-2 | 13 | NA | TGTGCCAGCAGCCCTCTCCGGGGCAATGAGCAGTTCTTC | CASSPLRGNEQFF
TRBJ1-2 | TRBD1 | TRBV4-2 | 15 | NA | TGTGCCAGCAGCCCAGGGACAGATGGTAACTATGGCTACACCTTC | CASSPGTDGNYGYTF
TRBJ1-2 | TRBD1 | TRBV19 | 15 | NA | TGTGCCAGTAGTCCGACACGGACAGGGCGGGATGGCTACACCTTC | CASSPTRTGRDGYTF
TRBJ2-1 | NA | TRBV9 | 14 | NA | TGTGCCAGCAGCCCTACCAGGAGGGACAATGAGCAGTTCTTC | CASSPTRRDNEQFF
TRBJ1-2 | NA | TRBV29-1 | 14 | NA | TGCAGCACCGAGGGTGCGGGGGGCCTCTATGGCTACACCTTC | CSTEGAGGLYGYTF
TRBJ2-1 | TRBD1 | TRBV11-1 | 15 | NA | TGTGCCAGCAGCTCGGGACAGGGGAAATACAATGAGCAGTTCTTC | CASSSGQGKYNEQFF
TRBJ2-5 | TRBD1 | TRBV6-4 | 14 | NA | TGTGCCAGCAGCCGTACAGGGGGCCGAGAGACCCAGTACTTC | CASSRTGGRETQYF
TRBJ2-5 | NA | TRBV6-6 | 16 | NA | TGTGCCAGCAGTTACACGCCGGAAGGTGCGGGCGAGACCCAGTACTTC | CASSYTPEGAGETQYF
TRBJ1-1 | NA | TRBV5-1 | 16 | NA | TGCGCCAGCAGCTTGGTGATGGGGGCAGGGACCACTGAAGCTTTCTTT | CASSLVMGAGTTEAFF
TRBJ1-1 | NA | TRBV5-4 | 14 | NA | TGTGCCAGCAGCTTGGCTGGCGGTCGGGCTGAAGCTTTCTTT | CASSLAGGRAEAFF
TRBJ2-3 | NA | TRBV19 | 15 | once | TGTGCCAGTATCGGACGACAGGAGAGCACAGATACGCAGTATTTT | CASIGRQESTDTQYF
TRBJ2-3 | TRBD2 | TRBV6-1 | 15 | NA | TGTGCCAGCAGTGAACTGGCGGGGGGGCTAAGTACGCAGTATTTT | CASSELAGGLSTQYF
TRBJ2-2 | TRBD2 | TRBV5-5 | 18 | NA | TGTGCCAGCAGCTTGTTTTCCAGCGGGGGGGTGAACACCGGGGAGCTGTTTTTT | CASSLFSSGGVNTGELFF
TRBJ2-3 | TRBD2 | TRBV2 | 16 | NA | TGTGCCAGCAGTGTGCCTAGCGGGGGGGCGGCAGATACGCAGTATTTT | CASSVPSGGAADTQYF
TRBJ1-2 | NA | TRBV24-1 | 16 | NA | TGTGCCACCAGTGATTGGGGGGATCAGGGAGCCTATGGCTACACCTTC | CATSDWGDQGAYGYTF
TRBJ2-1 | NA | TRBV2 | 17 | NA | TGTGCCAGCACTCAAGCCCCAAGGGGGGGCCAATACAATGAGCAGTTCTTC | CASTQAPRGGQYNEQFF
TRBJ2-1 | TRBD2 | TRBV9 | 14 | NA | TGTGCCAGCAGCGCGACTAGCCAGGTTGGTGAGCAGTTCTTC | CASSATSQVGEQFF
TRBJ1-1 | TRBD1 | TRBV7-6 | 16 | once | TGTGCCAGCAGCTCAGGGACTCCGACAGGGCACACTGAAGCTTTCTTT | CASSSGTPTGHTEAFF
TRBJ1-6 | NA | TRBV2 | 15 | NA | TGTGCCAGCAGGTCAATAGGGGACATGGGTTCACCCCTCCACTTT | CASRSIGDMGSPLHF
TRBJ2-3 | TRBD2 | TRBV9 | 19 | NA | TGTGCCAGCAGCGTAGGGTTAGCGGGGGCCTCTTTTCCCACAGATACGCAGTATTTT | CASSVGLAGASFPTDTQYF
TRBJ2-1 | NA | TRBV4-2 | 14 | NA | TGTGCCAGCAGCCCCGAGACAGCCTACAATGAGCAGTTCTTC | CASSPETAYNEQFF
TRBJ1-3 | NA | TRBV11-2 | 17 | NA | TGTGCCAGCAGCTCGCGCCGCCAGGGGTTCTCTGGAAACACCATATATTTT | CASSSRRQGFSGNTIYF
TRBJ1-1 | NA | TRBV20-1 | 10 | NA | TGCAGTGCGAAACAGGCGGAAGCTTTCTTT | CSAKQAEAFF
TRBJ1-4 | NA | TRBV30 | 13 | NA | TGTGCCTGGAGTGCACAGGGTAATGAAAAACTGTTTTTT | CAWSAQGNEKLFF
TRBJ1-2 | TRBD1 | TRBV7-9 | 15 | NA | TGTGCCAGCAGCACCCAGACAGGGGGGGCCTATGGCTACACCTTC | CASSTQTGGAYGYTF
TRBJ1-2 | NA | TRBV6-6 | 14 | NA | TGTGCCAGCTGGGGGTCAGGGGATTACTATGGCTACACCTTC | CASWGSGDYYGYTF
TRBJ1-1 | TRBD1 | TRBV7-6 | 16 | once | TGTGCCAGCAGTCAAGGACAGGCGTGGGTGAGCACTGAAGCTTTCTTT | CASSQGQAWVSTEAFF
TRBJ1-2 | NA | TRBV3-1/TRBV3-2 | 15 | NA | TGTGCCAGCAGCCAAGGCGGGGTCTCTAACTATGGCTACACCTTC | CASSQGGVSNYGYTF
TRBJ2-5 | TRBD2 | TRBV2 | 16 | NA | TGTGCCAGCAGTCTCGGTGTAGCGGGGGGGAGAGAGACCCAGTACTTC | CASSLGVAGGRETQYF
TRBJ2-1 | TRBD1 | TRBV28 | 15 | once | TGTGCCAGCAGACCACAGGGGCATCCCTACAATGAGCAGTTCTTC | CASRPQGHPYNEQFF
TRBJ1-6 | NA | TRBV5-6 | 14 | once | TGTGCCAGCAGCCCCGCGGGGCCCAATTCACCCCTCCACTTT | CASSPAGPNSPLHF
TRBJ1-6 | NA | TRBV28 | 15 | few | TGTGCCAGCAGTTTCTCAGGGGCGGGTGGCTCACCCCTCCACTTT | CASSFSGAGGSPLHF
TRBJ2-3 | TRBD2 | TRBV27 | 18 | NA | TGTGCCAGCAGTTCCCTACCCCAGCCGGGGGGGCCCACAGATACGCAGTATTTT | CASSSLPQPGGPTDTQYF
TRBJ2-1 | TRBD2 | TRBV4-1 | 16 | NA | TGCGCCAGCAGCCAAGGTAGCGGGGGGGCCAGGGATGAGCAGTTCTTC | CASSQGSGGARDEQFF
TRBJ1-6 | NA | TRBV9 | 15 | few | TGTGCCAGCAGCGGAGGAAGCTCCTATAATTCACCCCTCCACTTT | CASSGGSSYNSPLHF
TRBJ2-4 | TRBD2 | TRBV13 | 16 | NA | TGTGCCAGCAGCTTCTTGGGACTAGGGGTCAAAAACATTCAGTACTTC | CASSFLGLGVKNIQYF
TRBJ2-2 | TRBD1 | TRBV4-2 | 16 | NA | TGTGCCAGCAGCCAAGATGGGACAGGTAACACCGGGGAGCTGTTTTTT | CASSQDGTGNTGELFF
TRBJ1-1 | NA | TRBV19 | 12 | NA | TGTGCCAGTAGTATAGACCGGGTTGAAGCTTTCTTT | CASSIDRVEAFF
TRBJ1-2 | TRBD1 | TRBV6-4 | 13 | NA | TGTGCCAGCAGCTCCGGGACAGGGGCGGGCTACACCTTC | CASSSGTGAGYTF
TRBJ1-5 | TRBD1 | TRBV19 | 14 | once | TGTGCCAGTAAATACAGGGGAAATAATCAGCCCCAGCATTTT | CASKYRGNNQPQHF
TRBJ2-5 | NA | TRBV2 | 12 | NA | TGTGCCAGCAAAGGGGGGGCGGAGACCCAGTACTTC | CASKGGAETQYF
TRBJ2-3 | NA | TRBV3-1/TRBV3-2 | 13 | NA | TGTGCCAGCAGCCAAGAGGACAGCACCACGCAGTATTTT | CASSQEDSTTQYF
TRBJ1-5 | NA | TRBV29-1 | 13 | once | TGCAGCGTTGGGGGGCAGGGTAGTCAGCCCCAGCATTTT | CSVGGQGSQPQHF
TRBJ2-1 | NA | TRBV4-3 | 19 | NA | TGCGCCAGCAGCCAGGGGTACCTGGGGCTGACGCTTATCTACAATGAGCAGTTCTTC | CASSQGYLGLTLIYNEQFF